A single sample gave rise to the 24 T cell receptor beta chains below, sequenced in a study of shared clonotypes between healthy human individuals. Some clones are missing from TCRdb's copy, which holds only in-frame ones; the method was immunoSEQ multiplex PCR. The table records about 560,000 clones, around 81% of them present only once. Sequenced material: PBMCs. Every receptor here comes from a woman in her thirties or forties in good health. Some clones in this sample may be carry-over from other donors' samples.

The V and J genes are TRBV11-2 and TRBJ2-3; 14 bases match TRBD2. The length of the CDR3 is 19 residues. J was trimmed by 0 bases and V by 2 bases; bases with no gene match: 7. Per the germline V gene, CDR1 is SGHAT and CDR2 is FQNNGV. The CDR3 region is CASSLTGTSGSTSTDTQYF. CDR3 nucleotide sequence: TGTGCCAGCAGCTTAACCGGGACTAGCGGGAGTACTAGCACAGATACGCAGTATTTT.

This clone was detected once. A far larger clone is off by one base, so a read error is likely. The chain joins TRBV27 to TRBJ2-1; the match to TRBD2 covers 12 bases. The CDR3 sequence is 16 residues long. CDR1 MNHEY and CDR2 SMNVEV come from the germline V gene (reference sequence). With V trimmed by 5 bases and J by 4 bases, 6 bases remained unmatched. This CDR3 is CASSRPSGRAYNEQFF. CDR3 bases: TGTGCCAGCAGTAGGCCTAGCGGGAGGGCGTACAATGAGCAGTTCTTC.

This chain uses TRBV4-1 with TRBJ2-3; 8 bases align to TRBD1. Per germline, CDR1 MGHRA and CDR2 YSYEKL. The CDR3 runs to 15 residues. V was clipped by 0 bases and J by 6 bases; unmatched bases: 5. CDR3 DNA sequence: TGCGCCAGCAGCCAAGATGGGCAGGGGGCGGATACGCAGTATTTT. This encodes CASSQDGQGADTQYF.

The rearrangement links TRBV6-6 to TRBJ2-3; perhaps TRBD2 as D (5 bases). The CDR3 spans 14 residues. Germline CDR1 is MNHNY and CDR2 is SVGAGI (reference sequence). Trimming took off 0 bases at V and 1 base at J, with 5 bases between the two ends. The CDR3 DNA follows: TGTGCCAGCAGTTACTCTAGCGGCACAGATACGCAGTATTTT. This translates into CASSYSSGTDTQYF.

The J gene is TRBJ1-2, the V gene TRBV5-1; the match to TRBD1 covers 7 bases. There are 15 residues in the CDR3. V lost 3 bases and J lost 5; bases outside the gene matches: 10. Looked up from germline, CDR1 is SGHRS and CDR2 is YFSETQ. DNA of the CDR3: TGCGCCAGCAGCTCGGACTGGGACAGAGAATATGGCTACACCTTC. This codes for CASSSDWDREYGYTF.

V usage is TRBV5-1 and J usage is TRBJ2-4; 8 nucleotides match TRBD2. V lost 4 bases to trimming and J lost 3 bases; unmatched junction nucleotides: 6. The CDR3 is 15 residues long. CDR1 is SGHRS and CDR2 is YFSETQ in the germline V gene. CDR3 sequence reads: CASSVLAGHKNIQYF. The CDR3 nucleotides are TGCGCCAGCAGCGTCCTAGCGGGCCACAAAAACATTCAGTACTTC. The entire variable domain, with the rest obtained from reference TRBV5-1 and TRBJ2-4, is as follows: KAGVTQTPRYLIKTRGQQVTLSCSPISGHRSVSWYQQTPGQGLQFLFEYFSETQRNKGNFPGRFSGRQFSNSRSEMNVSTLELGDSALYLCASSVLAGHKNIQYFGAGTRLSVL.

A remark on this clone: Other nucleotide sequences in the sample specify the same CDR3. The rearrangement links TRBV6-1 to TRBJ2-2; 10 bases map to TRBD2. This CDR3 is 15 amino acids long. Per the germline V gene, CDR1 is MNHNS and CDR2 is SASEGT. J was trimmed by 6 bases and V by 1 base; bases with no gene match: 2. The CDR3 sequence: CASSEGLAGAGELFF. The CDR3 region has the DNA TGTGCCAGCAGTGAAGGGCTAGCGGGAGCCGGGGAGCTGTTTTTT.

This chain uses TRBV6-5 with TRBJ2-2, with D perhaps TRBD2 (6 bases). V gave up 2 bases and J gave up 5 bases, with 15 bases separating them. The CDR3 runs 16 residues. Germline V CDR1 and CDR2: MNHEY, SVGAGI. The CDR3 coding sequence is TGTGCCAGCAGTTACCCTACGGGGCGGGGTACCGGGGAGCTGTTTTTT. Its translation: CASSYPTGRGTGELFF.

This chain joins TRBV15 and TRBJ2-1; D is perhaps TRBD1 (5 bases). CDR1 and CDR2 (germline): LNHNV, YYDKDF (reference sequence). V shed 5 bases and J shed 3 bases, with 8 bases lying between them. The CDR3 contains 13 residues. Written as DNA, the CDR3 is TGTGCCACCAGCGGTCAGGGCTACAATGAGCAGTTCTTC. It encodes CATSGQGYNEQFF.

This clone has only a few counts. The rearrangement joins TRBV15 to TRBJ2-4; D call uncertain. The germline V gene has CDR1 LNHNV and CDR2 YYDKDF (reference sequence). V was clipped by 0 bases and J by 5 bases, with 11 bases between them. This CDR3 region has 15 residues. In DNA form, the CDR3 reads TGTGCCACCAGCAGAGATCGAGGTGGCCAAAACATTCAGTACTTC. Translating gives CATSRDRGGQNIQYF. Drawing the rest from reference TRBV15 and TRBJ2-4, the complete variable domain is DAMVIQNPRYQVTQFGKPVTLSCSQTLNHNVMYWYQQKSSQAPKLLFHYYDKDFNNEADTPDNFQSRRPNTSFCFLDIRSPGLGDTAMYLCATSRDRGGQNIQYFGAGTRLSVL.

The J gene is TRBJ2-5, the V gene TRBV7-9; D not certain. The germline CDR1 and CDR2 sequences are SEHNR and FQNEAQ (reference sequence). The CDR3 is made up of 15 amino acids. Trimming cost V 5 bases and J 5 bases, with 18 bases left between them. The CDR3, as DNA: TGTGCCAGCAGCCCCCACGGCAACCTTGGGGAGACCCAGTACTTC. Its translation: CASSPHGNLGETQYF. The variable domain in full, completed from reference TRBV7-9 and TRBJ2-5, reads DTGVSQNPRHKITKRGQNVTFRCDPISEHNRLYWYRQTLGQGPEFLTYFQNEAQLEKSRLLSDRFSAERPKGSFSTLEIQRTEQGDSAMYLCASSPHGNLGETQYFGPGTRLLVL.

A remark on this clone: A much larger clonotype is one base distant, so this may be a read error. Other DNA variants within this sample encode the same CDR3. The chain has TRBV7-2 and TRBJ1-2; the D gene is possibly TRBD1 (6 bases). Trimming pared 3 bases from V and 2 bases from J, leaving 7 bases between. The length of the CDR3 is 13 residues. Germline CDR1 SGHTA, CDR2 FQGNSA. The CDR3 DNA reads TGTGCCAGCAGCTTCGACAGGAACTATGGCTACACCTTC. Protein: CASSFDRNYGYTF.

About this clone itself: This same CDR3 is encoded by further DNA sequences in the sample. CDR3 protein: CASSLRVGELFF. CDR3 nucleotides: TGTGCCAGCAGCTTAAGGGTCGGGGAGCTGTTTTTT. The rearrangement links TRBV7-9 to TRBJ2-2; the D is unclear. Trimming took off 2 bases at V and 7 bases at J, with 5 bases between the two ends. Germline values: CDR1 SEHNR, CDR2 FQNEAQ (reference sequence). CDR3 length: 12 residues.

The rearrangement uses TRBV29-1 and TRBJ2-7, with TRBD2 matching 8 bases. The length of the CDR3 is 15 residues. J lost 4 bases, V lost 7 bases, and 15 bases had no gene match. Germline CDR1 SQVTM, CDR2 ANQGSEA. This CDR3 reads CSGSGSGGPLYEQYF. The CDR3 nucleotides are TGCAGCGGATCCGGATCGGGAGGGCCCCTATACGAGCAGTACTTC.

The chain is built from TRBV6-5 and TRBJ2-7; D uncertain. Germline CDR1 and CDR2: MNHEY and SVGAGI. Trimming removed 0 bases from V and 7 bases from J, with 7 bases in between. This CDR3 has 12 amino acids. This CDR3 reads CASSYSDGEQYF. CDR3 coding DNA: TGTGCCAGCAGTTACTCAGATGGGGAGCAGTACTTC.

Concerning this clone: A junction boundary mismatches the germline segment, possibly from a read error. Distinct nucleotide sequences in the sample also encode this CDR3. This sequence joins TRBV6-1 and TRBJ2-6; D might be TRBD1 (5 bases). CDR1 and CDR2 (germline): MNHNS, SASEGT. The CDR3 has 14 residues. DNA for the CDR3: TGTGCCAGCAGCCAGTTACCTGGGGCCAACGTCCTGACCTTC. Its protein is CASSQLPGANVLTF.

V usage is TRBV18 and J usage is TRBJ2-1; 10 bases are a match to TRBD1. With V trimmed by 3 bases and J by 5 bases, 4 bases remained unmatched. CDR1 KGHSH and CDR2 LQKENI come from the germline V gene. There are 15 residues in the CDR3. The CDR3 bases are TGTGCCAGCTCACCGGGACAGGGGTTTAACAATGAGCAGTTCTTC. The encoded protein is CASSPGQGFNNEQFF.

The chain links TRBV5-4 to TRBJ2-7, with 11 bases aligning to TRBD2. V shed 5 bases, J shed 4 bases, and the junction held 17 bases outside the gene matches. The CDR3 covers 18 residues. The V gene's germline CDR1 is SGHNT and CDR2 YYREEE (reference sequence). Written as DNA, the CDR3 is TGTGCCAGCAGGTCGGACCTCCTACTAGCGGGAGCGGATTACGAGCAGTACTTC. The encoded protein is CASRSDLLLAGADYEQYF.

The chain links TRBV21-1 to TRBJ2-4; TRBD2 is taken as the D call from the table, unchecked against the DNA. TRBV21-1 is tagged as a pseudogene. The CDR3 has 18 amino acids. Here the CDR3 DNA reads TGTGCCAGCATCCCTAGCGGGGGGGCCTATTTTGGCAAAAACATTCAGTACTTC. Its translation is CASIPSGGAYFGKNIQYF.

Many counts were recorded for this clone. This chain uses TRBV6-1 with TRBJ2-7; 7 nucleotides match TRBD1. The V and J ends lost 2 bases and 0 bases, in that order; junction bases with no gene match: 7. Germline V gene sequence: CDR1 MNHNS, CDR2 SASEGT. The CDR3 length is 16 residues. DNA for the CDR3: TGTGCCAGCAGTGAACGAGCAGGGGACAGCTCCTACGAGCAGTACTTC. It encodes CASSERAGDSSYEQYF.

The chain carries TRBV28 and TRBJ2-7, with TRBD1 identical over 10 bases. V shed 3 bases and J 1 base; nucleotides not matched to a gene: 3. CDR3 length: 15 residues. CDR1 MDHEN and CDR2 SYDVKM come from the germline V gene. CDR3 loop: CASSFAGQGSYEQYF. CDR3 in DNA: TGTGCCAGCAGTTTTGCGGGACAGGGGTCCTACGAGCAGTACTTC.

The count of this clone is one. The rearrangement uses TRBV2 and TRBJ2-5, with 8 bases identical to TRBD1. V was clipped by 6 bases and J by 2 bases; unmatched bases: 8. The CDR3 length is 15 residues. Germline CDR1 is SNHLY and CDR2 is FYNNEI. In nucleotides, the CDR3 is TGTGCCAGCAGCGCCGACAGGGGTCTACAAGAGACCCAGTACTTC. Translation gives CASSADRGLQETQYF.

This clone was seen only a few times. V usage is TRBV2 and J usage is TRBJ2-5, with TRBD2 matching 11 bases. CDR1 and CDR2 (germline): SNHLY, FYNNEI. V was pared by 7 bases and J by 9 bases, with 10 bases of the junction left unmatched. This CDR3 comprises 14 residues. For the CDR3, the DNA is TGTGCCAGCAACCCAACTCCTAGCGGGAGGTCCCAGTACTTC. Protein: CASNPTPSGRSQYF.

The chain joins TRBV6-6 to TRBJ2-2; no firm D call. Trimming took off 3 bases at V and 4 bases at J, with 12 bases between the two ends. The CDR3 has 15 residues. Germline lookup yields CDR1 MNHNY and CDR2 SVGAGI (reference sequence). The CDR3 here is CASSYESRGTGELFF. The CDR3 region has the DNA TGTGCCAGCAGTTATGAGTCCCGCGGCACCGGGGAGCTGTTTTTT.